Listed below are T cell receptor beta chains from one sample, sequenced in a study of Graves' ophthalmopathy and Graves' hyperthyroidism. Using its own MiXCR run on the multiplex PCR reads, TCRdb lists one record per CDR3 protein. This table holds about 740,000 distinct CDR3 sequences, 35% to 50% found once. The sequenced sample was peripheral blood. The receptors were sampled from an adult man with Graves' ophthalmopathy. The CDR3 runs from the conserved cysteine through the conserved F or W. Fields, in order: clone size, J gene, D gene, V gene, CDR3 DNA, CDR3 protein. The D gene is left open where the match is weak. Clone size appears in some rows only: once, few, many, or a class for an expanded clone.

clone size: many; J gene: TRBJ2-7; D gene: .; V gene: TRBV15; CDR3 DNA: TGTGCCACCAGCAGAGGCAAGGACCGGAACTACGAGCAGTACTTC; CDR3 protein: CATSRGKDRNYEQYF
clone size: many; J gene: TRBJ1-2; D gene: .; V gene: TRBV29-1; CDR3 DNA: TGCAGCGCTCTCAAGCAGGGCTATGGCTACACCTTC; CDR3 protein: CSALKQGYGYTF
clone size: .; J gene: TRBJ1-3; D gene: TRBD1; V gene: TRBV9; CDR3 DNA: TGTGCCAGCAGCGTTGGGACAGTTAACACCATATATTTT; CDR3 protein: CASSVGTVNTIYF
clone size: .; J gene: TRBJ1-1; D gene: .; V gene: TRBV12-3/TRBV12-4; CDR3 DNA: TGTGCCAGCAGTTTAAGGGGGGAGGCTGAAGCTTTCTTT; CDR3 protein: CASSLRGEAEAFF
clone size: .; J gene: TRBJ1-4; D gene: .; V gene: TRBV10-3; CDR3 DNA: TGTGCCCTCAGTGAGTCCCTTGAGGCAACTAATGAAAAACTGTTTTTT; CDR3 protein: CALSESLEATNEKLFF
clone size: .; J gene: TRBJ2-7; D gene: TRBD2; V gene: TRBV6-6; CDR3 DNA: TGTGCCAGCAGTCGGACTAGTCTCGAGCAGTACTTC; CDR3 protein: CASSRTSLEQYF
clone size: .; J gene: TRBJ2-5; D gene: TRBD2; V gene: TRBV2; CDR3 DNA: TGTGCCAGCAGTGCCCCCACCGGGACTAGGCGGGAGACCCAGTACTTC; CDR3 protein: CASSAPTGTRRETQYF
clone size: few; J gene: TRBJ2-5; D gene: .; V gene: TRBV20-1; CDR3 DNA: TGCAGTGCTAGACCTGGAACTAGCTCTCAAGAGACCCAGTACTTC; CDR3 protein: CSARPGTSSQETQYF
clone size: .; J gene: TRBJ2-7; D gene: .; V gene: TRBV28; CDR3 DNA: TGTGCCAGCAGTACCGTCTACGAGCAGTACTTC; CDR3 protein: CASSTVYEQYF
clone size: .; J gene: TRBJ1-2; D gene: .; V gene: TRBV6-1; CDR3 DNA: TGTGCCAGCAGTGATAGCCGGTACTTGAGTGGCTACACCTTC; CDR3 protein: CASSDSRYLSGYTF
clone size: many; J gene: TRBJ2-5; D gene: .; V gene: TRBV12-3/TRBV12-4; CDR3 DNA: TGTGCCAGCAGTCCCCGGGACGGATCGGCCCGGACCCAGTACTTC; CDR3 protein: CASSPRDGSARTQYF
clone size: few; J gene: TRBJ2-7; D gene: .; V gene: TRBV12-3/TRBV12-4; CDR3 DNA: TGTGCCAGCAGCTTAGGCGCGGGAAGCTCCTACGAGCAGTACTTC; CDR3 protein: CASSLGAGSSYEQYF
clone size: many; J gene: TRBJ1-5; D gene: .; V gene: TRBV2; CDR3 DNA: TGTGCCAGCAGTGAAGTTCGCTTACCTGGGAATCAGCCCCAGCATTTT; CDR3 protein: CASSEVRLPGNQPQHF
clone size: many; J gene: TRBJ2-7; D gene: .; V gene: TRBV5-5; CDR3 DNA: TGTGCCAGCAGCACCACCGGGTCTTCCTACGAGCAGTACTTC; CDR3 protein: CASSTTGSSYEQYF
clone size: few; J gene: TRBJ1-2; D gene: .; V gene: TRBV2; CDR3 DNA: TGTGCCAGCAGCCCAGCAGGAGGGGATGGCTACACCTTC; CDR3 protein: CASSPAGGDGYTF
clone size: .; J gene: TRBJ2-5; D gene: TRBD2; V gene: TRBV11-2; CDR3 DNA: TGTGCTAGAGCGGGACTAGCGGGAGGAAAGACCCAGTACTTC; CDR3 protein: CARAGLAGGKTQYF
clone size: .; J gene: TRBJ2-6; D gene: TRBD1; V gene: TRBV5-1; CDR3 DNA: TGCGCCAGCAGCTTGTGGCCCACAATGGGACAGTCTGGGGCCAACGTCCTGACTTTC; CDR3 protein: CASSLWPTMGQSGANVLTF
clone size: many; J gene: TRBJ2-7; D gene: TRBD2; V gene: TRBV7-9; CDR3 DNA: TGTGCCAGCAGCACCCTAGCGGGAGGCTCCTACGAGCAGTACTTC; CDR3 protein: CASSTLAGGSYEQYF
clone size: .; J gene: TRBJ1-5; D gene: TRBD1; V gene: TRBV2; CDR3 DNA: TGTGCCAGCACCGAAGGTGGGACAGGGGGTTACGAGCATTTT; CDR3 protein: CASTEGGTGGYEHF
clone size: many; J gene: TRBJ2-7; D gene: .; V gene: TRBV29-1; CDR3 DNA: TGCAGCGTCGCGACAGGATCGTACGAGCAGTACTTC; CDR3 protein: CSVATGSYEQYF
clone size: .; J gene: TRBJ2-5; D gene: TRBD1; V gene: TRBV29-1; CDR3 DNA: TGCAGCCATGTAAGGACAGGGGGCCTAACCCTTCAAGAGACCCAGTACTTC; CDR3 protein: CSHVRTGGLTLQETQYF
clone size: many; J gene: TRBJ2-7; D gene: .; V gene: TRBV25-1; CDR3 DNA: TGTGCCAGCAGTCGCGAGGTCGCGAGCTCCTACGAGCAGTACTTC; CDR3 protein: CASSREVASSYEQYF
clone size: .; J gene: TRBJ1-4; D gene: TRBD1; V gene: TRBV29-1; CDR3 DNA: TGCAGCGTTGGCGGACAGGCAACTAATGAAAAACTGTTTTTT; CDR3 protein: CSVGGQATNEKLFF
clone size: few; J gene: TRBJ2-1; D gene: TRBD2; V gene: TRBV20-1; CDR3 DNA: TGCAGTGCCCCGGGACTAGCGATTAGGGACAATGAGCAGTTCTTC; CDR3 protein: CSAPGLAIRDNEQFF
clone size: few; J gene: TRBJ2-5; D gene: TRBD1; V gene: TRBV30; CDR3 DNA: TGTGCCTGGGAAATAACAGGGGGCGAGGAGACCCAGTACTTC; CDR3 protein: CAWEITGGEETQYF
clone size: .; J gene: TRBJ2-2; D gene: .; V gene: TRBV25-1; CDR3 DNA: TGTGCCAGCAGTTTATCCTTTCCGGTGAACACCGGGGAGCTGTTTTTT; CDR3 protein: CASSLSFPVNTGELFF
clone size: .; J gene: TRBJ1-1; D gene: .; V gene: TRBV10-3; CDR3 DNA: TGTGCCACCAGGACGGGGCCTCGAGTCACTGAAGCTTTCTTT; CDR3 protein: CATRTGPRVTEAFF
clone size: .; J gene: TRBJ1-2; D gene: .; V gene: TRBV2; CDR3 DNA: TGTGCCAGCGGGTTTGAGTCTGGCTACACCTTC; CDR3 protein: CASGFESGYTF
clone size: many; J gene: TRBJ1-5; D gene: .; V gene: TRBV2; CDR3 DNA: TGTGCCAGCAGTGAAGGGCTGGGGCCCCAGCATTTT; CDR3 protein: CASSEGLGPQHF
clone size: few; J gene: TRBJ1-1; D gene: TRBD1; V gene: TRBV10-3; CDR3 DNA: TGTGCCAGCAACCTGGACAGGGCCACTGAAGCTTTCTTT; CDR3 protein: CASNLDRATEAFF
clone size: once; J gene: TRBJ2-1; D gene: TRBD2; V gene: TRBV11-2; CDR3 DNA: TGTGCCAGCACCGGGACTAGCGGGGAGGAAGAGCAGTTCTTC; CDR3 protein: CASTGTSGEEEQFF
clone size: .; J gene: TRBJ2-7; D gene: TRBD1; V gene: TRBV15; CDR3 DNA: TGTGCCACCAGCAGATCACAGGGGGCCAGCTACGAGCAGTACTTC; CDR3 protein: CATSRSQGASYEQYF
clone size: few; J gene: TRBJ2-5; D gene: TRBD2; V gene: TRBV7-8; CDR3 DNA: TGTGCCAGCAGTTTATCGGGACTAAAAGAGACCCAGTACTTC; CDR3 protein: CASSLSGLKETQYF
clone size: .; J gene: TRBJ2-7; D gene: TRBD2; V gene: TRBV11-2; CDR3 DNA: TGTGCCAGCAGGATTGGGAGCGGGGTCTCCTACGAGCAGTACTTC; CDR3 protein: CASRIGSGVSYEQYF
clone size: .; J gene: TRBJ2-7; D gene: .; V gene: TRBV11-1; CDR3 DNA: TGTGCCAGCAACTTAGTTGGCACAGCCTACGAGCAGTACTTC; CDR3 protein: CASNLVGTAYEQYF
clone size: .; J gene: TRBJ1-2; D gene: TRBD1; V gene: TRBV10-3; CDR3 DNA: TGTGCCAGCAGCCCTGGGACAGGGAGGAACTATGGCTACACCTTC; CDR3 protein: CASSPGTGRNYGYTF
clone size: .; J gene: TRBJ1-2; D gene: .; V gene: TRBV19; CDR3 DNA: TGTGCCAGTAGTATACCCTCTCGTGGTGGCTACACCTTC; CDR3 protein: CASSIPSRGGYTF
clone size: few; J gene: TRBJ1-3; D gene: .; V gene: TRBV25-1; CDR3 DNA: TGTGCCAGCAGTGATCCCCGCACAGGGCAAAACTCTGGCTACACCATATATTTT; CDR3 protein: CASSDPRTGQNSGYTIYF
clone size: .; J gene: TRBJ2-5; D gene: .; V gene: TRBV2; CDR3 DNA: TGTGCCAGCACGGGGGGCCTACGGGGGACCCAGTACTTC; CDR3 protein: CASTGGLRGTQYF
clone size: many; J gene: TRBJ2-6; D gene: .; V gene: TRBV7-9; CDR3 DNA: TGTGCCAGCAGCTTAGACGGCGGGACTGGGGCCAACGTCCTGACTTTC; CDR3 protein: CASSLDGGTGANVLTF
clone size: .; J gene: TRBJ1-6; D gene: .; V gene: TRBV6-6; CDR3 DNA: TGTGCCAGCACCAGAGGGGTGAATACTTCACCCCTCCACTTT; CDR3 protein: CASTRGVNTSPLHF
clone size: many; J gene: TRBJ1-4; D gene: .; V gene: TRBV7-8; CDR3 DNA: TGTGCCAGCAGCGACGGGCAAGATAATGAAAAACTGTTTTTT; CDR3 protein: CASSDGQDNEKLFF
clone size: .; J gene: TRBJ2-7; D gene: .; V gene: TRBV2; CDR3 DNA: TGTGCCAGCAGTGAAAGAGGGGCGCCGATCTACGAGCAGTACTTC; CDR3 protein: CASSERGAPIYEQYF
clone size: .; J gene: TRBJ1-1; D gene: .; V gene: TRBV20-1; CDR3 DNA: TGCAGTGCTGGGTTTCAGGGGCGGAACACTGAAGCTTTCTTT; CDR3 protein: CSAGFQGRNTEAFF
clone size: .; J gene: TRBJ2-7; D gene: TRBD2; V gene: TRBV7-9; CDR3 DNA: TGTGCCAGCAGCCAGATCGGACTAGCGGGGCGAGCCTACGAGCAGTACTTC; CDR3 protein: CASSQIGLAGRAYEQYF
clone size: .; J gene: TRBJ1-2; D gene: TRBD1; V gene: TRBV28; CDR3 DNA: TGTGCCAGCAGGGGAGGGGGCAACGATGGCTACACCTTC; CDR3 protein: CASRGGGNDGYTF
clone size: .; J gene: TRBJ2-7; D gene: .; V gene: TRBV10-3; CDR3 DNA: TGTGCCAGCAGTCAACTGGGGACGGGGACCTACGAGCAGTACTTC; CDR3 protein: CASSQLGTGTYEQYF
clone size: few; J gene: TRBJ1-5; D gene: .; V gene: TRBV9; CDR3 DNA: TGTGCCAGCAGCGCATCAACAGGGTTACAGCCCCAGCATTTT; CDR3 protein: CASSASTGLQPQHF
clone size: .; J gene: TRBJ1-2; D gene: .; V gene: TRBV20-1; CDR3 DNA: TGCAGTGCTAGCCACGCCGGTACGCTGGATGGCTACACCTTC; CDR3 protein: CSASHAGTLDGYTF
clone size: many; J gene: TRBJ1-1; D gene: .; V gene: TRBV7-8; CDR3 DNA: TGTGCCAGCAGCGGGGCGAGGGCGTGGAACACTGAAGCTTTCTTT; CDR3 protein: CASSGARAWNTEAFF
clone size: .; J gene: TRBJ1-4; D gene: .; V gene: TRBV7-9; CDR3 DNA: TGTGCCAGCAGCGGTGGGGGATTTGGTAATGAAAAACTGTTTTTT; CDR3 protein: CASSGGGFGNEKLFF
clone size: many; J gene: TRBJ2-7; D gene: .; V gene: TRBV2; CDR3 DNA: TGTGCCAGCAGTTTCGGTGCCTCGTACGAGCAGTACTTC; CDR3 protein: CASSFGASYEQYF
clone size: .; J gene: TRBJ1-2; D gene: .; V gene: TRBV12-3/TRBV12-4; CDR3 DNA: TGTGCCAGCAGCCAAGATCCCTTTTCGGGGCAGGATGGCTACACCTTC; CDR3 protein: CASSQDPFSGQDGYTF
clone size: .; J gene: TRBJ2-5; D gene: .; V gene: TRBV2; CDR3 DNA: TGTGCCAGCAGGGCATTGGAGACCCAGTACTTC; CDR3 protein: CASRALETQYF
clone size: .; J gene: TRBJ1-5; D gene: .; V gene: TRBV10-3; CDR3 DNA: TGTGCCATCAGTGTTGGACAGCAAGAGACCCAGCATTTT; CDR3 protein: CAISVGQQETQHF
clone size: few; J gene: TRBJ1-1; D gene: .; V gene: TRBV5-1; CDR3 DNA: TGCGCCAGCAGCTTGGGTATTATCACTGAAGCTTTCTTT; CDR3 protein: CASSLGIITEAFF
clone size: .; J gene: TRBJ1-4; D gene: TRBD1; V gene: TRBV10-1; CDR3 DNA: TGCGCCAGCAGTTTAACAGGGGGCCTATCAATTAATGAAAAACTGTTTTTT; CDR3 protein: CASSLTGGLSINEKLFF